The entry that follows covers one T cell receptor (beta chain) sequence. Its antigen is unidentified. Using immunoSEQ multiplex PCR, the repertoire was profiled, and TCRdb retains in-frame clones only, with some absent. The sample has more than 20,000 clones; 80% to 95% are singletons. The sample originates from a study of multiple sclerosis patients with progressive multifocal leukoencephalopathy. This sample's time point: around eleven months of natalizumab therapy. T1 and T2 blood were collected at 6 and 12 months of natalizumab. V lost 0 bases to trimming and J lost 0 bases, with 8 bases between them. The germline CDR1 and CDR2 sequences are KGHSY and FQNENV. CDR3 length: 15 residues. Whole-study results and caveats: Lower normalized Shannon entropy suggested reduced TRB diversity in most PML patients. It is unclear whether the findings reflect JC virus infection or general immunocompromise.

J is TRBJ1-1 and V is TRBV16, with D unresolved. This sample comprised PBMCs, obtained from a patient treated with natalizumab. This receptor was identified in a man younger than 45 with multiple sclerosis. The CDR3 region is CASSQSLAMNTEAFF. The CDR3 DNA reads as TGTGCCAGCAGCCAATCGCTGGCTATGAACACTGAAGCTTTCTTT.